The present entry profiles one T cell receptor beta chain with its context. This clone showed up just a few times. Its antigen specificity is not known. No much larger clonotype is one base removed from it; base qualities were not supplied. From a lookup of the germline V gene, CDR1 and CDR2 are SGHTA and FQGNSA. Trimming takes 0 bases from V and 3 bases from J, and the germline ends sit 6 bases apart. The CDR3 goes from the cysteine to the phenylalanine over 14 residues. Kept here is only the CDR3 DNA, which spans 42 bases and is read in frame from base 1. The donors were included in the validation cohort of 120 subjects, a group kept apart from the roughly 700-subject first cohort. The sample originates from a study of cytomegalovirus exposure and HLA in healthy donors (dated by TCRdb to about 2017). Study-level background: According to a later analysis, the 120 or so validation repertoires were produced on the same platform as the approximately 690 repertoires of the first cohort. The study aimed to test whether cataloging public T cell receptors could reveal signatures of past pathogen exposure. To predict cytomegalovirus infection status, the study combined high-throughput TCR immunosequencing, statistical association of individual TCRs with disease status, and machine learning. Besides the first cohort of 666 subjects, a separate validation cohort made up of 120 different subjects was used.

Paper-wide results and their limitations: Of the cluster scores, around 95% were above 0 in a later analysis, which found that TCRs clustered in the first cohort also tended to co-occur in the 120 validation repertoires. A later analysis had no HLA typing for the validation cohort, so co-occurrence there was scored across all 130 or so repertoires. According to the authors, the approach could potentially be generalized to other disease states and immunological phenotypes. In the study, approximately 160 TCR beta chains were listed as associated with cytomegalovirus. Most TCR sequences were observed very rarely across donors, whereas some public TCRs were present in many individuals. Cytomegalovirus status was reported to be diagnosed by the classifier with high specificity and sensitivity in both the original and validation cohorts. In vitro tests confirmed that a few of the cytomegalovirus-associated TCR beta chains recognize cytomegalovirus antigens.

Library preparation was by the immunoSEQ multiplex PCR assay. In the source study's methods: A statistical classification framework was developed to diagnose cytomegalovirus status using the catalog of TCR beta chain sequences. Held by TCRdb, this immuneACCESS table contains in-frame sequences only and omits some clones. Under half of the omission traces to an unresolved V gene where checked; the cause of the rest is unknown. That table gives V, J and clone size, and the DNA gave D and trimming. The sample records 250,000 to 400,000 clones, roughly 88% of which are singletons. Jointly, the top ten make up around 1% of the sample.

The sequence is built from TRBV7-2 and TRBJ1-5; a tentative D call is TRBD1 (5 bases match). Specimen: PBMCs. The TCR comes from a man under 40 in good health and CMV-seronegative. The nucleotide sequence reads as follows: TGTGCCAGCAGCTTAGCGACAGCCAATCAGCCCCAGCATTTT. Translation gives CASSLATANQPQHF.